Each of the 12 T cell receptor beta chains below was sequenced from the same sample in a study of CD8 T cells in ankylosing spondylitis. TCRdb independently ran MiXCR on the 5' RACE reads; one entry per CDR3 protein. The table lists approximately 25,000 distinct CDR3 sequences, 17% of them singletons. The sequencing sample was made of blood. Receptors were obtained from a male donor with ankylosing spondylitis or in good health (not recorded which).

In this sample, this clonotype turned up many times. The V gene is TRBV5-6, the J gene TRBJ2-1; 10 bases align to TRBD2. The trim removed 2 bases at V and 4 bases at J, leaving 6 bases unmatched. CDR1 and CDR2 from the germline V gene are SGHDT and YYEEEE. CDR3 length equals 16 residues. The CDR3 DNA follows: TGTGCCAGCAGCTTCCTTAGCGGGGGGCGTTACAATGAGCAGTTCTTC. Translation: CASSFLSGGRYNEQFF.

This clonotype was recorded at least ten times. This rearrangement joins TRBV29-1 to TRBJ2-5, with TRBD1 as a possible D gene (5 bases). This CDR3 is 14 amino acids long. Germline CDR1 is SQVTM and CDR2 is ANQGSEA. With 3 bases removed from V and 1 base from J, the gap between germline ends came to 12 bases. The CDR3 DNA sequence: TGCAGCGTTGAGACAGCAACGTCCCAAGAGACCCAGTACTTC. This translates into CSVETATSQETQYF.

This clonotype was counted between two and nine times. The V call is TRBV20-1, the J call TRBJ2-1, with D tentatively TRBD2 (6 bases). Germline assignment: CDR1 DFQATT and CDR2 SNEGSKA (reference sequence). The V end was cut by 6 bases, the J end by 5 bases, with 11 bases between. The CDR3 consists of 12 residues. In DNA form, the CDR3 reads TGCAGTGCCCTTAGCGGTCACAATGAGCAGTTCTTC. Translation: CSALSGHNEQFF.

The sample holds many counts of this clonotype. CDR3 loop: CAWSVDDTGELFF. For the CDR3, the DNA is TGTGCCTGGAGTGTGGACGACACCGGGGAGCTGTTTTTT. The chain combines TRBV30 with TRBJ2-2, with no clear D. From germline, CDR1 is GTSNPN and CDR2 SVGIG (reference sequence). Between the trimmed V and J ends, which lost 0 bases and 3 bases, there was a span of 5 bases. The CDR3 is 13 residues long.

This clonotype was counted between two and nine times. The rearrangement links TRBV7-2 to TRBJ1-1; D gene ambiguous. Germline-derived CDR1 and CDR2 are SGHTA and FQGNSA. V was pared by 0 bases and J by 5 bases, with 13 bases between. This CDR3 region has 15 residues. Written as DNA, the CDR3 is TGTGCCAGCAGCTTAGCGGCGGGGTTGGGAACTGAAGCTTTCTTT. Amino acids: CASSLAAGLGTEAFF.

V usage is TRBV5-1 and J usage is TRBJ2-1; possibly TRBD2 for D (6 bases). CDR1 is SGHRS, CDR2 YFSETQ, per germline. Trimming took 0 bases from V and 7 from J, leaving 14 bases between them. The CDR3 sequence is 15 residues long. The CDR3 sequence: CASSLGAGSSNEQFF. CDR3 DNA sequence: TGCGCCAGCAGCTTGGGCGCGGGATCGAGTAATGAGCAGTTCTTC. The full variable domain, in which reference TRBV5-1 and TRBJ2-1 provide the parts outside the CDR3, is KAGVTQTPRYLIKTRGQQVTLSCSPISGHRSVSWYQQTPGQGLQFLFEYFSETQRNKGNFPGRFSGRQFSNSRSEMNVSTLELGDSALYLCASSLGAGSSNEQFFGPGTRLTVL.

This chain connects TRBV6-1 to TRBJ2-1, with a weak D call TRBD2 (7 bases). There are 13 residues in the CDR3. V was clipped by 7 bases and J by 6 bases, with 13 bases between them. CDR1 MNHNS and CDR2 SASEGT come from the germline V gene. The DNA of the CDR3 is TGTGCCAGCAAGGGGGGGCCTGGCAATGAGCAGTTCTTC. This encodes CASKGGPGNEQFF.

J is TRBJ2-6 and V is TRBV20-1; 8 nucleotides align to TRBD1. The CDR3 contains 18 residues. V trimming: 0 bases; J trimming: 3 bases; junction bases outside the gene matches: 10. CDR1 is DFQATT, CDR2 SNEGSKA, per germline (reference sequence). Here the CDR3 reads CSARDGRGPSFGANVLTF. CDR3 nucleotides: TGCAGTGCTAGAGATGGCAGGGGGCCCTCGTTTGGGGCCAACGTCCTGACTTTC.

This clonotype occurred many times. V and J are TRBV4-1 and TRBJ1-3; D not certain. Germline V gives CDR1 MGHRA, CDR2 YSYEKL. V was shortened by 1 base and J by 0 bases, with 13 bases between the two germline ends. CDR3 length: 17 amino acids. The CDR3 reads CASSQGASLASGNTIYF. The CDR3, as DNA: TGCGCCAGCAGCCAAGGTGCCTCCTTGGCCTCTGGAAACACCATATATTTT.

At least ten counts were recorded for this clonotype. CDR3: CSARDSGGAPDTQYF. The DNA of the CDR3 is TGCAGTGCTAGAGATAGCGGGGGGGCCCCAGATACGCAGTATTTT. This chain joins TRBV20-1 and TRBJ2-3; TRBD2 aligns across 11 bases. Germline lookup yields CDR1 DFQATT and CDR2 SNEGSKA (reference sequence). The CDR3 consists of 15 residues. Trimming at V came to 0 bases and at J to 4 bases, leaving 3 bases not matched to a gene.

This sequence joins TRBV18 and TRBJ2-3; the D gene is possibly TRBD1 (5 bases). This CDR3 contains 17 residues. V lost 3 bases and J lost 2, with 18 bases in between. CDR1 and CDR2 from the germline V gene are KGHSH and LQKENI. This chain's CDR3 is CASSPRARHLSTDTQYF. The CDR3 DNA sequence: TGTGCCAGCTCACCCAGGGCCCGGCACCTATCCACAGATACGCAGTATTTT.

The sample holds many counts of this clonotype. This chain connects TRBV12-3 or TRBV12-4 to TRBJ1-2; 7 bases agree with TRBD1. V was pared by 0 bases and J by 5 bases, with 6 bases of the junction left unmatched. The CDR3 contains 15 residues. The DNA for the CDR3 is TGTGCCAGCAGTTTAGCGGGACAGAAGACGTATGGCTACACCTTC. It specifies CASSLAGQKTYGYTF.